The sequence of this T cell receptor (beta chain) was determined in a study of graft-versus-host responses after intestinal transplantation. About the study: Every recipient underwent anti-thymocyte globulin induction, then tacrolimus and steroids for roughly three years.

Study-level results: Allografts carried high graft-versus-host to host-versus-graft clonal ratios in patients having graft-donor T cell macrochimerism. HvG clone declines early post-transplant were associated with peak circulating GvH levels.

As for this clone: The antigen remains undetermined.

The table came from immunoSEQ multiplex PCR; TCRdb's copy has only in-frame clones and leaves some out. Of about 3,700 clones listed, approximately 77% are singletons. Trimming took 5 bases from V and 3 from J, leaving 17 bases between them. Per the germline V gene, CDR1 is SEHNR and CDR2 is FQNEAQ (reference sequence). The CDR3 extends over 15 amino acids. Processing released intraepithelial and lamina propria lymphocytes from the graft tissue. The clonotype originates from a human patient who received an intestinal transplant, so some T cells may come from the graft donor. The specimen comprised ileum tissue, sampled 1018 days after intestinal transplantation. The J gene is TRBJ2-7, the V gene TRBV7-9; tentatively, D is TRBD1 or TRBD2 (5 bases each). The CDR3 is CASSPAQGGGYEQYF. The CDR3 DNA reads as TGTGCCAGCAGCCCTGCGCAGGGTGGGGGCTACGAGCAGTACTTC. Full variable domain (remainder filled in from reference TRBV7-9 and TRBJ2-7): DTGVSQNPRHKITKRGQNVTFRCDPISEHNRLYWYRQTLGQGPEFLTYFQNEAQLEKSRLLSDRFSAERPKGSFSTLEIQRTEQGDSAMYLCASSPAQGGGYEQYFGPGTRLTVT.